This TCR beta chain appears in the sequencing data of a study of shared clonotypes between healthy human individuals. Concerning this clone: As yet, its antigen is unknown. The same CDR3 can be traced to other DNA sequences in this sample.

V lost 3 bases and J 4 bases, leaving 13 bases between the germline ends. The V gene's germline CDR1 is MNHEY and CDR2 SMNVEV (reference sequence). This CDR3 spans 14 amino acids. Study observations and caveats: When naive CD4 clonotypes were compared across a few donors, about 4.8% were shared.

A CD45RA+ naive subset and a CD45RA-negative memory subset were split from CD4+ cells. Running of the assay took place at deep level. Source study methods: ImmunoSEQ yielded junction-only sequences lacking quality scores, so filtering differed. Profiling relied on immunoSEQ multiplex PCR, and the TCRdb table lists in-frame clones only, not all of them. V and J calls and clone size are copied from that table; D and trimming were computed from the DNA. The sample gives some 2,100,000 clones, nearly 97% of which show up once; over 0.1% is in the top ten. The TCR originated in a man aged 18 to 30 in good health. Source material: naive CD4+ T cells sorted from blood. As for subset: CD45RA+ positively selected. The chain combines TRBV27 with TRBJ2-7, with D possibly being TRBD1 or TRBD2 (6 bases each). For the CDR3, the DNA is TGTGCCAGCAGTTTCGGGGGCAGGGGTTACGAGCAGTACTTC. It encodes CASSFGGRGYEQYF.